Listed below are T cell receptor beta chains from one sample, sequenced in a study of TIL therapy for anti-PD-1-resistant metastatic lung cancer. TCRdb keeps only in-frame clones here, not all; method: immunoSEQ multiplex PCR. The sample carries approximately 95,000 clones, roughly 65% recorded once. The sample consisted of tumor tissue, taken at baseline. The origin of the receptors is a person aged 25 to 80 with non-small cell lung cancer. The CDR3 runs from the conserved cysteine through the conserved F or W. Each record gives: J gene, D gene, V gene, clone size, CDR3 protein, CDR3 DNA. The D gene is left open where the match is weak. Clone size is shown for a subset of rows, as once, few, many or a class of expanded clone.

J gene: TRBJ2-7
D gene: TRBD1
V gene: TRBV5-1
clone size: .
CDR3 protein: CASSLGAGQGREQYF
CDR3 DNA: TGCGCCAGCAGCTTGGGAGCTGGACAGGGCCGGGAGCAGTACTTC

J gene: TRBJ2-2
D gene: .
V gene: TRBV7-9
clone size: few
CDR3 protein: CASSNTGELFF
CDR3 DNA: TGTGCCAGCAGCAACACCGGGGAGCTGTTTTTT

J gene: TRBJ2-3
D gene: TRBD2
V gene: TRBV4-3
clone size: .
CDR3 protein: CASSRGGTGTDTQYF
CDR3 DNA: TGCGCCAGCAGCCGCGGGGGGACGGGCACAGATACGCAGTATTTT

J gene: TRBJ2-7
D gene: .
V gene: TRBV10-1
clone size: .
CDR3 protein: CASSESVIYEQYF
CDR3 DNA: TGCGCCAGCAGTGAGTCCGTGATTTACGAGCAGTACTTC

J gene: TRBJ1-3
D gene: .
V gene: TRBV5-6
clone size: .
CDR3 protein: CASSLRGPWNTIYF
CDR3 DNA: TGTGCCAGCAGCTTGCGGGGGCCATGGAACACCATATATTTT

J gene: TRBJ2-1
D gene: .
V gene: TRBV5-1
clone size: .
CDR3 protein: CASSSPPGDEQFF
CDR3 DNA: TGCGCCAGCAGCTCCCCCCCGGGGGACGAGCAGTTCTTC

J gene: TRBJ2-2
D gene: TRBD1
V gene: TRBV5-1
clone size: .
CDR3 protein: CASSGWTGNTGELFF
CDR3 DNA: TGCGCCAGCAGCGGTTGGACAGGGAACACCGGGGAGCTGTTTTTT

J gene: TRBJ1-6
D gene: .
V gene: TRBV6-5
clone size: .
CDR3 protein: CASKIDSYNSPLHF
CDR3 DNA: TGTGCCAGCAAGATTGATTCCTATAATTCACCCCTCCACTTT

J gene: TRBJ2-3
D gene: TRBD2
V gene: TRBV5-1
clone size: .
CDR3 protein: CASSKRTSGSGRDTQYF
CDR3 DNA: TGCGCCAGCAGTAAGAGGACTAGCGGGAGCGGTAGAGATACGCAGTATTTT

J gene: TRBJ2-2
D gene: .
V gene: TRBV7-8
clone size: .
CDR3 protein: CASSLRHPNTGELFF
CDR3 DNA: TGTGCCAGCAGCTTGCGGCATCCGAACACCGGGGAGCTGTTTTTT

J gene: TRBJ2-5
D gene: .
V gene: TRBV21-1
clone size: few
CDR3 protein: CASIKVKQETQYF
CDR3 DNA: TGTGCCAGCATCAAAGTCAAACAAGAGACCCAGTACTTC

J gene: TRBJ1-1
D gene: .
V gene: TRBV11-2
clone size: .
CDR3 protein: CASSENTEAFF
CDR3 DNA: TGTGCCAGCAGCGAGAACACTGAAGCTTTCTTT

J gene: TRBJ1-1
D gene: TRBD1
V gene: TRBV5-4
clone size: .
CDR3 protein: CASPPGGPEAFF
CDR3 DNA: TGTGCCAGCCCTCCAGGGGGACCTGAAGCTTTCTTT

J gene: TRBJ2-1
D gene: .
V gene: TRBV28
clone size: .
CDR3 protein: CASSLSGLVGTEQFF
CDR3 DNA: TGTGCCAGCAGTCTGAGCGGGTTAGTGGGCACTGAGCAGTTCTTC

J gene: TRBJ1-2
D gene: .
V gene: TRBV5-4
clone size: .
CDR3 protein: CASSGGGERFYGYTF
CDR3 DNA: TGTGCCAGCAGCGGGGGGGGAGAGCGATTCTATGGCTACACCTTC

J gene: TRBJ1-1
D gene: .
V gene: TRBV28
clone size: .
CDR3 protein: CASRRYGGGAEAFF
CDR3 DNA: TGTGCCAGCAGGAGATACGGTGGCGGGGCTGAAGCTTTCTTT

J gene: TRBJ2-4
D gene: .
V gene: TRBV7-2
clone size: .
CDR3 protein: CASSLQGVADIQYF
CDR3 DNA: TGTGCCAGCAGCCTCCAGGGGGTAGCGGACATTCAGTACTTC

J gene: TRBJ2-3
D gene: .
V gene: TRBV7-9
clone size: .
CDR3 protein: CASSLVSESTDTQYF
CDR3 DNA: TGTGCCAGCAGCTTAGTCTCAGAAAGCACAGATACGCAGTATTTT

J gene: TRBJ2-7
D gene: .
V gene: TRBV6-5
clone size: .
CDR3 protein: CASKSGGLFEQYF
CDR3 DNA: TGTGCCAGCAAATCAGGCGGCCTATTCGAGCAGTACTTC

J gene: TRBJ1-1
D gene: TRBD1
V gene: TRBV11-2
clone size: few
CDR3 protein: CASSFPRGEKGQFYTEAFF
CDR3 DNA: TGTGCCAGCAGCTTTCCCCGGGGTGAGAAGGGACAGTTTTACACTGAAGCTTTCTTT

J gene: TRBJ2-5
D gene: .
V gene: TRBV19
clone size: .
CDR3 protein: CASSMGRETQYF
CDR3 DNA: TGTGCCAGTAGTATGGGGAGGGAGACCCAGTACTTC

J gene: TRBJ1-5
D gene: .
V gene: TRBV18
clone size: .
CDR3 protein: CASSPSVGNQPQHF
CDR3 DNA: TGTGCCAGCTCACCGTCCGTTGGCAATCAGCCCCAGCATTTT

J gene: TRBJ2-1
D gene: .
V gene: TRBV11-2
clone size: few
CDR3 protein: CASSFLDGAEQFF
CDR3 DNA: TGTGCCAGCAGCTTCTTGGATGGGGCTGAGCAGTTCTTC

J gene: TRBJ2-5
D gene: .
V gene: TRBV18
clone size: .
CDR3 protein: CASSPWQSETQYF
CDR3 DNA: TGTGCCAGCTCACCTTGGCAGTCGGAGACCCAGTACTTC

J gene: TRBJ2-1
D gene: TRBD1
V gene: TRBV4-1
clone size: .
CDR3 protein: CASSPGDRGASGQFF
CDR3 DNA: TGCGCCAGCAGCCCAGGGGACAGGGGGGCGTCGGGGCAGTTCTTC

J gene: TRBJ2-5
D gene: .
V gene: TRBV24-1
clone size: few
CDR3 protein: CATSDLWKGQETQYF
CDR3 DNA: TGTGCCACCAGTGATTTATGGAAGGGGCAAGAGACCCAGTACTTC

J gene: TRBJ1-1
D gene: .
V gene: TRBV5-4
clone size: many
CDR3 protein: CASTRGEPWTEAFF
CDR3 DNA: TGTGCCAGCACCCGGGGGGAACCCTGGACTGAAGCTTTCTTT

J gene: TRBJ2-4
D gene: .
V gene: TRBV20-1
clone size: .
CDR3 protein: CSASLGGLAKNIQYF
CDR3 DNA: TGCAGTGCTAGTTTGGGGGGACTAGCCAAAAACATTCAGTACTTC

J gene: TRBJ2-7
D gene: TRBD2
V gene: TRBV7-9
clone size: .
CDR3 protein: CASSWRLAGEPLEQYF
CDR3 DNA: TGTGCCAGCAGCTGGCGACTAGCGGGGGAGCCACTCGAGCAGTACTTC

J gene: TRBJ1-1
D gene: .
V gene: TRBV5-6
clone size: few
CDR3 protein: CASSSQGWTEAFF
CDR3 DNA: TGTGCCAGCAGCTCACAGGGATGGACTGAAGCTTTCTTT

J gene: TRBJ2-1
D gene: TRBD2
V gene: TRBV11-3
clone size: .
CDR3 protein: CASSLGTSGWANEQFF
CDR3 DNA: TGTGCCAGCAGCTTAGGGACTAGCGGTTGGGCTAATGAGCAGTTCTTC

J gene: TRBJ2-2
D gene: .
V gene: TRBV6-2/TRBV6-3
clone size: .
CDR3 protein: CASSLRAPWFTGELFF
CDR3 DNA: TGTGCCAGCAGTCTCCGGGCCCCTTGGTTCACCGGGGAGCTGTTTTTT

J gene: TRBJ2-2
D gene: .
V gene: TRBV2
clone size: .
CDR3 protein: CASSVSWGGGGELFF
CDR3 DNA: TGTGCCAGCAGTGTATCCTGGGGAGGGGGCGGGGAGCTGTTTTTT

J gene: TRBJ2-1
D gene: .
V gene: TRBV5-1
clone size: .
CDR3 protein: CASSLSLRGDNEQFF
CDR3 DNA: TGCGCCAGCAGCTTGAGTTTGAGGGGAGACAATGAGCAGTTCTTC

J gene: TRBJ2-5
D gene: .
V gene: TRBV19
clone size: few
CDR3 protein: CASSRRDRWETQYF
CDR3 DNA: TGTGCCAGTAGTAGGCGAGACCGGTGGGAGACCCAGTACTTC

J gene: TRBJ1-1
D gene: .
V gene: TRBV6-2/TRBV6-3
clone size: .
CDR3 protein: CASSWVMNTEAFF
CDR3 DNA: TGTGCCAGCAGTTGGGTCATGAACACTGAAGCTTTCTTT

J gene: TRBJ2-2
D gene: .
V gene: TRBV19
clone size: few
CDR3 protein: CASSAPEATGELFF
CDR3 DNA: TGTGCCAGTAGTGCACCAGAAGCCACGGGGGAGCTGTTTTTT

J gene: TRBJ1-1
D gene: .
V gene: TRBV7-9
clone size: few
CDR3 protein: CASSLEGLRNTEAFF
CDR3 DNA: TGTGCCAGCAGCTTAGAAGGGTTGAGGAACACTGAAGCTTTCTTT

J gene: TRBJ1-3
D gene: .
V gene: TRBV7-2
clone size: few
CDR3 protein: CASSVYGNTIYF
CDR3 DNA: TGTGCCAGCAGCGTATACGGAAACACCATATATTTT

J gene: TRBJ2-7
D gene: TRBD1
V gene: TRBV5-1
clone size: .
CDR3 protein: CASSTRQGANEQYF
CDR3 DNA: TGCGCCAGCAGCACCCGACAGGGGGCCAACGAGCAGTACTTC

J gene: TRBJ2-7
D gene: TRBD1
V gene: TRBV19
clone size: many
CDR3 protein: CANYQGAGYEQYF
CDR3 DNA: TGTGCCAATTATCAGGGGGCCGGCTACGAGCAGTACTTC

J gene: TRBJ2-7
D gene: .
V gene: TRBV28
clone size: once
CDR3 protein: CASSDSSGSYEQYF
CDR3 DNA: TGTGCCAGCAGCGACAGCTCCGGTTCCTACGAGCAGTACTTC

J gene: TRBJ2-7
D gene: TRBD1
V gene: TRBV28
clone size: .
CDR3 protein: CASSPAGTGGFEQYF
CDR3 DNA: TGTGCCAGCAGTCCAGCCGGGACAGGGGGGTTCGAGCAGTACTTC

J gene: TRBJ1-2
D gene: TRBD1
V gene: TRBV24-1
clone size: few
CDR3 protein: CATSGTGGGYGYTF
CDR3 DNA: TGTGCCACCAGTGGGACAGGGGGCGGCTATGGCTACACCTTC

J gene: TRBJ2-7
D gene: .
V gene: TRBV6-5
clone size: .
CDR3 protein: CASSYSMAGGRYEQYF
CDR3 DNA: TGTGCCAGCAGTTACTCGATGGCTGGGGGACGCTACGAGCAGTACTTC

J gene: TRBJ2-1
D gene: TRBD1
V gene: TRBV4-3
clone size: .
CDR3 protein: CASSQNYRGSYNEQFF
CDR3 DNA: TGCGCCAGCAGCCAGAACTACAGGGGCTCCTACAATGAGCAGTTCTTC

J gene: TRBJ2-1
D gene: .
V gene: TRBV5-6
clone size: many
CDR3 protein: CASSTGGTSQFF
CDR3 DNA: TGTGCCAGCAGCACCGGAGGGACAAGTCAGTTCTTC

J gene: TRBJ2-2
D gene: .
V gene: TRBV14
clone size: .
CDR3 protein: CASSQWGLANTGELFF
CDR3 DNA: TGTGCCAGCAGCCAATGGGGACTCGCGAACACCGGGGAGCTGTTTTTT

J gene: TRBJ2-1
D gene: .
V gene: TRBV7-3
clone size: few
CDR3 protein: CASSRGAGAYNEQFF
CDR3 DNA: TGTGCCAGCAGCCGAGGGGCGGGTGCATACAATGAGCAGTTCTTC

J gene: TRBJ1-3
D gene: .
V gene: TRBV27
clone size: .
CDR3 protein: CASSSRDGRSGNTIYF
CDR3 DNA: TGTGCCAGCAGTTCCCGGGACGGTCGCTCTGGAAACACCATATATTTT

J gene: TRBJ1-1
D gene: .
V gene: TRBV13
clone size: many
CDR3 protein: CASSLGQGTEAFF
CDR3 DNA: TGTGCCAGCAGCTTAGGGCAGGGCACTGAAGCTTTCTTT

J gene: TRBJ1-4
D gene: .
V gene: TRBV11-2
clone size: .
CDR3 protein: CASSHRRGEKLFF
CDR3 DNA: TGTGCCAGCAGCCATCGAAGGGGGGAAAAACTGTTTTTT

J gene: TRBJ2-3
D gene: .
V gene: TRBV9
clone size: .
CDR3 protein: CASSVEGNRALRTDTQYF
CDR3 DNA: TGTGCCAGCAGCGTAGAGGGGAACAGGGCTTTGCGCACAGATACGCAGTATTTT

J gene: TRBJ2-2
D gene: .
V gene: TRBV5-1
clone size: few
CDR3 protein: CASSLYTGTGELFF
CDR3 DNA: TGCGCCAGCAGCTTATATACGGGGACCGGGGAGCTGTTTTTT

J gene: TRBJ2-3
D gene: TRBD2
V gene: TRBV5-1
clone size: .
CDR3 protein: CASSSANYPGLAGGDTQYF
CDR3 DNA: TGCGCCAGCAGCTCGGCCAACTATCCGGGACTAGCGGGAGGAGATACGCAGTATTTT

J gene: TRBJ2-2
D gene: .
V gene: TRBV27
clone size: .
CDR3 protein: CASSRRGYLSTGELFF
CDR3 DNA: TGTGCCAGCAGTCGCCGGGGCTACCTCTCTACCGGGGAGCTGTTTTTT

J gene: TRBJ2-1
D gene: .
V gene: TRBV18
clone size: .
CDR3 protein: CASSPEDSGLGNEQFF
CDR3 DNA: TGTGCCAGCTCACCAGAGGATAGCGGATTGGGGAATGAGCAGTTCTTC

J gene: TRBJ2-3
D gene: .
V gene: TRBV9
clone size: .
CDR3 protein: CASSPQGPRDTQYF
CDR3 DNA: TGTGCCAGCAGCCCCCAGGGTCCCCGGGATACGCAGTATTTT